This T cell receptor (beta chain) derives from a study of cytomegalovirus exposure and HLA in healthy donors. Looked up from germline, CDR1 is MGHRA and CDR2 is YSYEKL. The V and J ends lost 5 bases and 6 bases, in that order; junction bases with no gene match: 13. This CDR3 is built from 16 residues. This PCR relied on a set of 60 Vbeta primers and 13 Jbeta primers. Clones were read by immunoSEQ multiplex PCR, and TCRdb kept only the in-frame ones, dropping some. Here the sample spans over 120,000 clones, approximately 82% being singletons. The J gene is TRBJ1-2, the V gene TRBV4-1, with 9 positions matching TRBD1. The TCR sequence derives from a woman aged 60 to 75 in good health and CMV-seropositive. Sequencing was performed on PBMCs. This CDR3 is CASSYSLIGTGHGYTF. The CDR3 coding sequence is TGCGCCAGCAGCTATAGCCTGATCGGGACAGGGCATGGCTACACCTTC.